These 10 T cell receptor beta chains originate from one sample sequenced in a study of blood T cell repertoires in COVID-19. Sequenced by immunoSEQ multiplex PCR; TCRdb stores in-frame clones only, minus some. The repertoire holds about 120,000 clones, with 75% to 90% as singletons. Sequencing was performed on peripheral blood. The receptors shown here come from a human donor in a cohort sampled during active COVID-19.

CDR3 residues: CASSTPSIRWTEAFF. The CDR3 nucleotides read TGTGCCAGTAGTACCCCGTCAATCAGATGGACTGAAGCTTTCTTT. The chain employs TRBV19 and TRBJ1-1; no reliable D call. V lost 4 bases and J lost 5, with 17 bases in between. Germline-derived CDR1 and CDR2 are LNHDA and SQIVND (reference sequence). CDR3 length equals 15 residues.

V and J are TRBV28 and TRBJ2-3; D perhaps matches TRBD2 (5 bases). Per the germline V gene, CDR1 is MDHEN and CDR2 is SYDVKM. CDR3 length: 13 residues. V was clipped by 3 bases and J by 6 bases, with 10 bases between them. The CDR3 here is CASSFTGEDTQYF. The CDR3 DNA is TGTGCCAGCAGTTTCACTGGGGAGGATACGCAGTATTTT.

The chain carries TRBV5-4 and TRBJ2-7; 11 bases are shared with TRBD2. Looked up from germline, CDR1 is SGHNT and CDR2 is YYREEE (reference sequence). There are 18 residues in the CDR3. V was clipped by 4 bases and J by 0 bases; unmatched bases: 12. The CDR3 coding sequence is TGTGCCAGCAGCCCATTAGCGTGGACTAGCGGGTCCTCCTACGAGCAGTACTTC. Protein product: CASSPLAWTSGSSYEQYF.

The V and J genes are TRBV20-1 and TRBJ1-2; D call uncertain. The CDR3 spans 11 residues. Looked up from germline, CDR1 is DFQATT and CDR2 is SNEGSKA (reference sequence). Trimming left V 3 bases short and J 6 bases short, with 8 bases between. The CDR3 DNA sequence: TGCAGTGCTAGCGGCGCGGATGGCTACACCTTC. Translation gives CSASGADGYTF.

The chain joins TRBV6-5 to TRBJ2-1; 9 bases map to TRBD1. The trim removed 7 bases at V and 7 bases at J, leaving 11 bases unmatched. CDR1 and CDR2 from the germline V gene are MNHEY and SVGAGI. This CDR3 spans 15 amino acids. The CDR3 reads CASTPWGQGNNEQFF. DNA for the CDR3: TGTGCCAGCACCCCTTGGGGACAGGGAAATAATGAGCAGTTCTTC.

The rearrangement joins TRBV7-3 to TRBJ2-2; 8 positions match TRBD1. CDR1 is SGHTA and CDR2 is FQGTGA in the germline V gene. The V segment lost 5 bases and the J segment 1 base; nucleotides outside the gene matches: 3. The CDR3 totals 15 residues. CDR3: CASSRGTGNTGELFF. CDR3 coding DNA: TGTGCCAGCAGCCGCGGGACAGGGAACACCGGGGAGCTGTTTTTT.

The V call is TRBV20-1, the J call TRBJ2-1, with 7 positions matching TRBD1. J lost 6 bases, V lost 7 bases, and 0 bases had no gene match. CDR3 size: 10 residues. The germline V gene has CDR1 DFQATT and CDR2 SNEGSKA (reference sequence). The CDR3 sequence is CSGQGNEQFF. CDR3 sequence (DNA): TGCAGTGGACAGGGCAATGAGCAGTTCTTC.

The CDR3 sequence: CATSTGTGVYEQYF. The CDR3 nucleotides are TGTGCCACCAGCACCGGGACAGGGGTCTACGAGCAGTACTTC. The chain is built from TRBV15 and TRBJ2-7; 10 nucleotides agree with TRBD1. Germline V gene lookup returns CDR1 LNHNV and CDR2 YYDKDF (reference sequence). V lost 4 bases and J lost 3; bases outside the gene matches: 3. This CDR3 is 14 amino acids long. The full variable domain, with the rest looked up from reference TRBV15 and TRBJ2-7, is DAMVIQNPRYQVTQFGKPVTLSCSQTLNHNVMYWYQQKSSQAPKLLFHYYDKDFNNEADTPDNFQSRRPNTSFCFLDIRSPGLGDTAMYLCATSTGTGVYEQYFGPGTRLTVT.

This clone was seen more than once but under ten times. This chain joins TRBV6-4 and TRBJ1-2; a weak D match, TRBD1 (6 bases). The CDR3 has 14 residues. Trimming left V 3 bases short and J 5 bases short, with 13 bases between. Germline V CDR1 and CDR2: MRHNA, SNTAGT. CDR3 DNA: TGTGCCAGCAGTGATGAGTACAGGGATTATGGCTACACCTTC. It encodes CASSDEYRDYGYTF.

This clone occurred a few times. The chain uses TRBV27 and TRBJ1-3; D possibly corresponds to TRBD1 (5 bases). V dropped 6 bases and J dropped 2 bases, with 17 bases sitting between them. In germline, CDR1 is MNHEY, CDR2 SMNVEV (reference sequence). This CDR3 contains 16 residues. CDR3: CASSQGLYLPGNTIYF. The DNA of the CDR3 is TGTGCCAGCAGCCAGGGACTGTACCTACCTGGAAACACCATATATTTT.